The entry below describes one T cell receptor (beta chain). The entry originates in a study of blood T cell repertoires in COVID-19. Turning to the study itself: Italy, Spain and the United States were the sources of the convalescent and acute COVID-19 samples.

In terms of age and location, participants ranged from roughly 18 to 90 years and lived in about two dozen US areas. The protocol was immunoSEQ multiplex PCR, while the TCRdb copy is restricted to in-frame clones and leaves out a portion. Among under 350,000 clones listed, 85% to 90% were seen once. CDR1 SEHNR and CDR2 FQNEAQ come from the germline V gene (reference sequence). Trimming removed 5 bases at V and 5 bases at J, with 13 bases between. The length of the CDR3 is 14 residues. This chain links TRBV7-9 with TRBJ2-1; D is undetermined. Source material: PBMCs or T cells enriched from blood (not recorded which). The receptor was isolated from a man aged 25-45 years who had recovered from COVID-19. CDR3 amino acids: CASSGQTADNEQFF. In DNA, the CDR3 is TGTGCCAGCAGCGGCCAAACGGCGGACAATGAGCAGTTCTTC.